The 20 T cell receptor beta chains reported below all come from one sample, sequenced in a study of T cell responses to AZD1222 COVID-19 vaccine. Assay used: immunoSEQ multiplex PCR; TCRdb lists only in-frame clones, some missing. The table has over 45,000 clones, around 91% seen once; the top ten hold roughly 5%. The sequencing used peripheral blood, collected 28 days after the second AZD1222 dose. Receptors originate from an adult who received the AZD1222 COVID-19 vaccine.

J is TRBJ2-5 and V is TRBV25-1; the match to TRBD1 covers 7 bases. CDR1 is MGHDK, CDR2 SYGVNS, per germline. The ends lost 2 bases at V and 4 bases at J; junction bases unmatched: 4. The length of the CDR3 is 14 residues. CDR3 amino acids: CASSELTGSETQYF. For the CDR3, the DNA is TGTGCCAGCAGTGAACTGACAGGGTCAGAGACCCAGTACTTC.

V usage is TRBV11-2 and J usage is TRBJ2-6, with D uncertain. V shed 3 bases and J shed 0 bases, with 6 bases lying between them. Germline CDR1 and CDR2: SGHAT and FQNNGV. The length of the CDR3 is 15 residues. The CDR3 nucleotides read TGTGCCAGCAGCTTTGGGGTCTCTGGGGCCAACGTCCTGACTTTC. This encodes CASSFGVSGANVLTF.

This chain joins TRBV11-3 and TRBJ2-5; perhaps TRBD2 as D (5 bases). Germline-derived CDR1 and CDR2 are SGHNT and YENEEA. Trimming removed 5 bases at V and 5 bases at J, with 12 bases between. CDR3 length: 13 residues. For the CDR3, the DNA is TGTGCCAGCAGCGAGAGGGCGAGGGAGACCCAGTACTTC. This encodes CASSERARETQYF.

The rearrangement links TRBV27 to TRBJ2-3; D might be TRBD2 (6 bases). In germline, CDR1 is MNHEY, CDR2 SMNVEV (reference sequence). V dropped 7 bases and J dropped 5 bases, with 16 bases sitting between them. The CDR3 is 14 amino acids. The CDR3 region has the DNA TGTGCCAGCAAGGGGTCGGGGGATATAGATACGCAGTATTTT. Translated, it gives CASKGSGDIDTQYF.

The rearrangement uses TRBV25-1 and TRBJ2-1; D remains unclear. Germline lookup yields CDR1 MGHDK and CDR2 SYGVNS. The CDR3 runs to 14 residues. V shed 4 bases and J shed 0 bases, with 7 bases lying between them. CDR3 in amino acids: CASSASRSYNEQFF. CDR3 nucleotides: TGTGCCAGCAGTGCATCACGCTCCTACAATGAGCAGTTCTTC.

The chain couples TRBV10-3 to TRBJ2-1; possible D gene TRBD2, 5 bases. V lost 6 bases and J lost 4, with 13 bases in between. The length of the CDR3 is 14 residues. From germline, CDR1 is ENHRY and CDR2 SYGVKD. CDR3 protein: CAIRAAGIYNEQFF. The CDR3 nucleotides read TGTGCCATCAGGGCCGCGGGCATTTACAATGAGCAGTTCTTC.

This clone was picked up a small number of times. CDR3 bases: TGTGCCAGCAGCCAAGAGTTCCCAGGGGCGATTGATGAAAAACTGTTTTTT. Encoded protein: CASSQEFPGAIDEKLFF. The chain links TRBV3-1 (or the pseudogene TRBV3-2) to TRBJ1-4, with a possible D match to TRBD1 (6 bases). The V end lost 0 bases, the J end lost 6 bases, and 17 bases lay between the germline ends. Germline CDR1 is LGHDT and CDR2 is YNNKEL (reference sequence). This CDR3 has 17 amino acids.

The rearrangement uses TRBV7-8 and TRBJ1-4; D is unresolved. CDR1 SGHVS and CDR2 FQNEAQ come from the germline V gene. The CDR3 is 12 amino acids. Trimming took off 7 bases at V and 8 bases at J, with 11 bases between the two ends. CDR3 nucleotide sequence: TGTGCCAGCAACATCGGGAGGGAAAAACTGTTTTTT. Translating gives CASNIGREKLFF.

The rearrangement joins TRBV4-1 to TRBJ2-3; D may be TRBD1 or TRBD2 (5 bases each). Per germline, CDR1 MGHRA and CDR2 YSYEKL. The CDR3 has 17 amino acids. With 4 bases removed from V and 2 bases from J, the gap between germline ends came to 19 bases. The CDR3 spells CASSRVTGGFNTDTQYF. The CDR3 DNA follows: TGCGCCAGCAGCCGAGTAACTGGGGGATTCAACACAGATACGCAGTATTTT.

This clone was counted only a few times. This rearrangement joins TRBV5-1 to TRBJ1-5; 8 nucleotides align to TRBD1. The CDR3 is 15 residues long. Germline CDR1 is SGHRS and CDR2 is YFSETQ. J was trimmed by 7 bases and V by 4 bases; bases with no gene match: 10. Here the CDR3 reads CASSVTGDYSQPQHF. For the CDR3, the DNA is TGCGCCAGCAGCGTGACAGGGGATTATTCGCAGCCCCAGCATTTT.

The chain uses TRBV19 and TRBJ2-7; D gene uncertain. Germline CDR1 LNHDA, CDR2 SQIVND (reference sequence). The CDR3 has 14 amino acids. The germline V and J ends were trimmed by 2 bases and 2 bases, with 10 bases remaining between them. CDR3 in amino acids: CASSIKGRPYEQYF. The CDR3 DNA sequence: TGTGCCAGTAGTATAAAGGGTCGACCCTACGAGCAGTACTTC.

This sequence joins TRBV28 and TRBJ2-7; D is unresolved. Germline V gives CDR1 MDHEN, CDR2 SYDVKM. The CDR3 consists of 12 residues. The germline V and J ends were trimmed by 4 bases and 2 bases, with 6 bases remaining between them. In DNA, the CDR3 is TGTGCCAGCAGTTCAAACCCCTACGAGCAGTACTTC. Its translation: CASSSNPYEQYF.

V gene TRBV2 combines with J gene TRBJ2-4; 9 positions agree with TRBD1. The CDR3 has 12 residues. The junction had 2 bases not matched to a gene; V was cut back by 6 bases and J by 8 bases. Germline CDR1 and CDR2: SNHLY and FYNNEI. The CDR3 region has the DNA TGTGCCAGCAGGGGACAGGGACACATTCAGTACTTC. Protein product: CASRGQGHIQYF.

This chain joins TRBV13 and TRBJ2-1, with D tentatively TRBD1 (6 bases). Germline V gene data show CDR1 as PRHDT and CDR2 as FYEKMQ (reference sequence). V lost 5 bases and J 9 bases, leaving 8 bases between the germline ends. There are 11 residues in the CDR3. The CDR3 loop is CASSLTGEQFF. The CDR3 region has the DNA TGTGCCAGCAGCCTGACAGGTGAGCAGTTCTTC.

V is TRBV16 and J is TRBJ1-1; D not resolved. V lost 2 bases and J lost 0, with 4 bases in between. The CDR3 spans 13 residues. CDR1 and CDR2 (germline): KGHSY, FQNENV. The CDR3 sequence is CASSQLVNTEAFF. The CDR3 DNA reads TGTGCCAGCAGCCAACTAGTGAACACTGAAGCTTTCTTT.

V and J are TRBV2 and TRBJ2-7; 8 bases align to TRBD1. The CDR3 totals 13 residues. Germline V CDR1 and CDR2: SNHLY, FYNNEI. Losses at the gene ends were 4 bases for V and 10 bases for J; bases not matched to a gene: 9. The CDR3 sequence is CASSGSGTGNQYF. DNA of the CDR3: TGTGCCAGCAGTGGATCCGGGACAGGTAACCAGTACTTC.

This chain joins TRBV28 and TRBJ1-6; possibly TRBD1 for D (5 bases). The CDR3 covers 17 residues. Trimming took off 4 bases at V and 0 bases at J, with 13 bases between the two ends. Germline loops: CDR1 MDHEN, CDR2 SYDVKM. The CDR3 loop reads CASSSAGGSSYNSPLHF. In DNA, the CDR3 is TGTGCCAGCAGTTCCGCTGGGGGTAGCTCCTATAATTCACCCCTCCACTTT.

This chain uses TRBV2 with TRBJ1-1; possibly TRBD1 for D (5 bases). The CDR3 is 15 amino acids. Germline CDR1 and CDR2: SNHLY and FYNNEI. Trimming cost V 1 base and J 0 bases, with 9 bases left between them. CDR3 DNA: TGTGCCAGCAGTGAAGAGGGGATGTTGAACACTGAAGCTTTCTTT. Its translation is CASSEEGMLNTEAFF.

This chain connects TRBV7-9 to TRBJ2-5; 7 nucleotides match TRBD1. Germline CDR1 is SEHNR and CDR2 is FQNEAQ (reference sequence). The CDR3 length is 15 residues. J gave up 5 bases and V 7 bases, and 13 bases lay outside the gene matches. The CDR3 DNA reads as TGTGCCAGCATCAGGACAGGCCGGCGAGGGGAGACCCAGTACTTC. Amino acid sequence: CASIRTGRRGETQYF.

The chain is built from TRBV6-6 and TRBJ2-7; 10 nucleotides align to TRBD1. After removal of 6 bases from V and 3 bases from J, the junction contained 8 bases not matched to a gene. The CDR3 extends over 15 amino acids. Germline CDR1 reads MNHNY; CDR2 reads SVGAGI (reference sequence). CDR3 nucleotide sequence: TGTGCCAGCAGAGAGGGGACAGGGGTTCTCTACGAGCAGTACTTC. Encoded protein: CASREGTGVLYEQYF.